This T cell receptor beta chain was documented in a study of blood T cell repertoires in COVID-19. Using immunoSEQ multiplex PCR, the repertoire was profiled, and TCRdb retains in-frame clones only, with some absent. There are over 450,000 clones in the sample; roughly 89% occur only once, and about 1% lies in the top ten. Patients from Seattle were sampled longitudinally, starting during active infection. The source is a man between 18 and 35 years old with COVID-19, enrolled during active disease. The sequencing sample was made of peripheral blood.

The CDR3 is CASRLTENTEAFF. The CDR3 DNA reads as TGTGCCAGCAGATTGACAGAGAACACTGAAGCTTTCTTT. The rearrangement uses TRBV28 and TRBJ1-1, with D possibly TRBD1 on 5 matching bases. In germline, CDR1 is MDHEN, CDR2 SYDVKM. The CDR3 length is 13 residues. Deletions cut 6 bases from V and 1 base from J, with 9 bases between.